These 9 T cell receptor beta chains came from one sample sequenced in a study of technical replicates of blood from a handful of donors. The data were produced by immunoSEQ multiplex PCR, yet TCRdb's version contains in-frame clones alone and is incomplete. The sample holds about 62,000 clones, 80% to 90% seen once. Material: PBMCs. Every receptor here comes from a human donor in good health. Some clones in this sample may be carry-over from other donors' samples.

This clone appeared once. The chain couples TRBV7-3 to TRBJ2-1, with TRBD2 identical over 10 bases. The germline CDR1 and CDR2 sequences are SGHTA and FQGTGA. J gave up 8 bases and V 5 bases, and 12 bases lay outside the gene matches. The CDR3 has 16 amino acids. CDR3: CASSPLAGCGLHEQFF. The CDR3 DNA follows: TGTGCCAGCAGCCCACTAGCGGGATGTGGGCTCCATGAGCAGTTCTTC.

The chain uses TRBV15 and TRBJ2-7; 9 bases are a match to TRBD2. Unmatched junction bases numbered 6, after V lost 1 base and J lost 5 bases. In germline, CDR1 is LNHNV, CDR2 YYDKDF (reference sequence). The CDR3 has 15 amino acids. CDR3 coding DNA: TGTGCCACCAGCAGAGGAGGTGCGGGAGGGCACGAGCAGTACTTC. It encodes CATSRGGAGGHEQYF.

V usage is TRBV5-1 and J usage is TRBJ1-2; D might be TRBD1 (6 bases). The CDR3 is made up of 14 amino acids. The V end was cut by 3 bases, the J end by 6 bases, with 15 bases between. CDR1 and CDR2 from the germline V gene are SGHRS and YFSETQ. CDR3 loop: CASSWDTPWDGYTF. The CDR3 coding sequence is TGCGCCAGCAGCTGGGACACCCCATGGGATGGCTACACCTTC.

The sample holds one count of this clone. V usage is TRBV23-1 and J usage is TRBJ2-7; 11 positions agree with TRBD2. TRBV23-1 is an open reading frame whose function is uncertain. Trimming took 3 bases from V and 4 from J; bases not matched to a gene: 5. The CDR3 is 15 amino acids. For the CDR3, the DNA is TGCGCCAGCAGTCAGCCGGGACTAGCGGCATACGAGCAGTACTTC. Protein: CASSQPGLAAYEQYF.

The rearrangement links TRBV5-1 to TRBJ2-6; TRBD1 is a possible D gene (6 bases). The CDR3 loop spans 20 amino acids. The V end was cut by 3 bases, the J end by 4 bases, with 26 bases between. Germline loops: CDR1 SGHRS, CDR2 YFSETQ. CDR3 DNA sequence: TGCGCCAGCAGCTCCGGACAATGGGACAATCAGGGTCCCGGGGCCAACGTCCTGACTTTC. Encoded protein: CASSSGQWDNQGPGANVLTF.

The chain is built from TRBV27 and TRBJ2-7; 9 bases fit TRBD2. This CDR3 contains 14 residues. The trim removed 7 bases at V and 1 base at J, leaving 5 bases unmatched. Germline assignment: CDR1 MNHEY and CDR2 SMNVEV (reference sequence). CDR3 region: CASKPGLASYEQYF. CDR3 coding DNA: TGTGCCAGCAAACCGGGACTAGCTTCCTACGAGCAGTACTTC.

The chain has TRBV7-2 and TRBJ1-1, with D hard to call. Germline-derived CDR1 and CDR2 are SGHTA and FQGNSA. V was clipped by 1 base and J by 1 base, with 7 bases between them. The CDR3 covers 14 residues. CDR3 protein: CASSLVIGNTEAFF. Written as DNA, the CDR3 is TGTGCCAGCAGCTTAGTAATCGGGAACACTGAAGCTTTCTTT.

This clone came up a few times. The chain has TRBV25-1 and TRBJ1-1; the D is unclear. CDR1 and CDR2 (germline): MGHDK, SYGVNS. V shed 3 bases and J shed 1 base, with 9 bases lying between them. This CDR3 is 14 amino acids long. CDR3 bases: TGTGCCAGCAGTGACCCCAACAAGAACACTGAAGCTTTCTTT. It is translated as CASSDPNKNTEAFF.

The J gene is TRBJ2-1, the V gene TRBV7-9, with TRBD2 matching 11 bases. This CDR3 has 14 amino acids. Germline values: CDR1 SEHNR, CDR2 FQNEAQ (reference sequence). The junction had 3 bases not matched to a gene; V was cut back by 6 bases and J by 5 bases. DNA of the CDR3: TGTGCCAGCAGGCTAGCGGGAGGCAACAATGAGCAGTTCTTC. Translated, it gives CASRLAGGNNEQFF. Looking up the rest from reference TRBV7-9 and TRBJ2-1 gives the full variable domain: DTGVSQNPRHKITKRGQNVTFRCDPISEHNRLYWYRQTLGQGPEFLTYFQNEAQLEKSRLLSDRFSAERPKGSFSTLEIQRTEQGDSAMYLCASRLAGGNNEQFFGPGTRLTVL.